Listed below are T cell receptor beta chains from one sample, sequenced in a study of cytomegalovirus exposure and HLA in healthy donors. TCRdb's copy holds only in-frame clones and misses some; the assay was immunoSEQ multiplex PCR. The sample has around 130,000 clones; about four fifths are singletons. The sequenced sample consisted of PBMCs. The receptors stem from a man aged 18 to 30 in good health and CMV-seronegative. CDR3s include the opening cysteine and the closing phenylalanine or tryptophan. Each record gives: V gene, clone size, D gene, J gene, CDR3 protein, CDR3 DNA. D genes are given only for firm matches. Not every row has a clone size; where given, it reads once, few, many or a size class.

TRBV28,.,.,TRBJ1-2,CASRLGGSYGYTF,TGTGCCAGTCGGTTGGGGGGGTCCTATGGCTACACCTTC
TRBV7-2,.,.,TRBJ1-1,CASSLWRQPNTEAFF,TGTGCCAGCAGCTTATGGCGGCAGCCGAACACTGAAGCTTTCTTT
TRBV5-1,.,.,TRBJ2-1,CASSFGELGNEQFF,TGCGCCAGCAGCTTCGGGGAACTAGGCAATGAGCAGTTCTTC
TRBV11-2,.,TRBD2,TRBJ2-1,CASSLPVSGLVIGEQFF,TGTGCCAGCAGCTTGCCGGTATCGGGACTAGTCATCGGTGAGCAGTTCTTC
TRBV28,.,.,TRBJ1-3,CASSLTAAGNTIYF,TGTGCCAGCAGTCTGACAGCCGCTGGAAACACCATATATTTT
TRBV5-5,few,.,TRBJ1-1,CASSLVGQEAFF,TGTGCCAGCAGCTTGGTGGGGCAAGAAGCTTTCTTT
TRBV14,.,.,TRBJ2-7,CASSNRVSYEQYF,TGTGCCAGCAGCAACAGGGTATCCTACGAGCAGTACTTC
TRBV9,.,.,TRBJ1-1,CASSVEQGSTEAFF,TGTGCCAGCAGCGTAGAGCAGGGGAGCACTGAAGCTTTCTTT
TRBV4-1,once,TRBD2,TRBJ2-7,CASSQWPSGTSYEQYF,TGCGCCAGCAGCCAATGGCCTTCCGGGACTAGCTACGAGCAGTACTTC
TRBV2,once,.,TRBJ2-5,CASSYTSHQETQYF,TGTGCCAGCAGTTACACTAGTCACCAAGAGACCCAGTACTTC
TRBV7-5,.,.,TRBJ1-4,CARSPSFGEKLFF,TGTGCCAGAAGTCCATCATTCGGGGAAAAACTGTTTTTT
TRBV7-2,.,.,TRBJ2-4,CASSLLSGVIPDIQYF,TGTGCCAGCAGCTTATTGTCGGGAGTAATCCCGGACATTCAGTACTTC
TRBV2,.,TRBD2,TRBJ2-3,CASSEGLAGITDTQYF,TGTGCCAGCAGTGAGGGACTAGCGGGGATCACAGATACGCAGTATTTT
TRBV7-2,.,.,TRBJ2-2,CASSLNYGRYGELFF,TGTGCCAGCAGCTTAAACTATGGCAGATACGGGGAGCTGTTTTTT
TRBV11-2,.,.,TRBJ2-7,CASSLEAAITYEQYF,TGTGCCAGCAGCTTAGAGGCAGCGATAACCTACGAGCAGTACTTC
TRBV2,.,TRBD2,TRBJ2-1,CASIKRERDEQFF,TGTGCCAGCATAAAGCGGGAGCGGGATGAGCAGTTCTTC
TRBV7-2,.,TRBD1,TRBJ2-2,CASSFRQGNTGELFF,TGTGCCAGCAGCTTCCGACAGGGAAACACCGGGGAGCTGTTTTTT
TRBV6-1,.,TRBD1,TRBJ1-6,CASSSRTGRNSPLHF,TGTGCCAGCAGCAGCAGGACAGGGCGTAATTCACCCCTCCACTTT
TRBV5-8,.,TRBD1,TRBJ1-5,CASSTGTGYQPQHF,TGTGCCAGCAGCACCGGGACAGGGTATCAGCCCCAGCATTTT
TRBV6-1,.,TRBD1,TRBJ2-1,CASRPDRALDHEQFF,TGTGCCAGCAGACCCGACAGGGCCCTGGACCATGAGCAGTTCTTC
TRBV27,.,TRBD2,TRBJ2-3,CASSWTSGWSDTQYF,TGTGCCAGCAGTTGGACTAGCGGTTGGTCAGATACGCAGTATTTT
TRBV5-1,few,TRBD1,TRBJ2-2,CASTGWTGGLGTGELFF,TGCGCCAGCACCGGGTGGACAGGGGGCCTTGGCACCGGGGAGCTGTTTTTT
TRBV9,.,TRBD2,TRBJ2-2,CASSVTAGGDTGELFF,TGTGCCAGCAGCGTAACCGCGGGAGGTGATACCGGGGAGCTGTTTTTT
TRBV5-4,once,.,TRBJ2-4,CASSLEAFAENIQYF,TGTGCCAGCAGCTTGGAGGCGTTCGCGGAAAACATTCAGTACTTC
TRBV9,.,TRBD2,TRBJ2-2,CASSGSSGITGELFF,TGTGCCAGCAGCGGGAGTAGCGGGATCACCGGGGAGCTGTTTTTT
TRBV7-9,.,TRBD2,TRBJ2-2,CASSFGLAGANTGELFF,TGTGCCAGCAGCTTTGGACTAGCGGGAGCGAACACCGGGGAGCTGTTTTTT
TRBV5-1,.,TRBD2,TRBJ2-1,CASSLTAGGWFYEQFF,TGCGCCAGCAGCTTGACAGCGGGAGGGTGGTTCTATGAGCAGTTCTTC
TRBV11-2,.,TRBD1,TRBJ1-2,CASSSGTASSNYGYTF,TGTGCCAGCAGCTCCGGGACAGCATCCTCTAACTATGGCTACACCTTC
TRBV7-6,.,.,TRBJ1-1,CASSFQSYTEAFF,TGTGCCAGCAGCTTCCAGTCCTACACTGAAGCTTTCTTT
TRBV28,.,.,TRBJ1-3,CASTQPRGVSGNTIYF,TGTGCCAGCACCCAACCTCGGGGAGTCTCTGGAAACACCATATATTTT
TRBV6-1,.,.,TRBJ1-1,CASKEQGTSEAFF,TGTGCCAGCAAAGAACAGGGCACCTCTGAAGCTTTCTTT
TRBV7-9,.,TRBD2,TRBJ2-2,CSSSLGAGLNTGELFF,TGTTCCAGCAGCTTAGGAGCGGGATTGAACACCGGGGAGCTGTTTTTT
TRBV7-2,.,.,TRBJ1-2,CASSSLGADYGYTF,TGTGCCAGCAGCTCCCTGGGGGCTGACTATGGCTACACCTTC
TRBV29-1,few,.,TRBJ1-1,CSVEDRGRNTEAFF,TGCAGCGTTGAAGACAGGGGTCGGAACACTGAAGCTTTCTTT
TRBV11-2,.,.,TRBJ1-6,CASSGGRLYSPLHF,TGTGCCAGCAGCGGCGGCCGTCTATATTCACCCCTCCACTTT
TRBV27,once,TRBD2,TRBJ2-7,CASSFVAGATYEQYF,TGTGCCAGCAGTTTTGTAGCGGGGGCCACCTACGAGCAGTACTTC
TRBV9,.,TRBD1,TRBJ2-2,CASSPRQGNTGELFF,TGTGCCAGCAGCCCCCGACAGGGGAACACCGGGGAGCTGTTTTTT
TRBV30,.,TRBD2,TRBJ2-3,CAWSRGGDMADTQYF,TGTGCCTGGAGCCGCGGGGGGGACATGGCAGATACGCAGTATTTT
TRBV2,.,TRBD1,TRBJ2-5,CASSGNRGAQYF,TGTGCCAGCAGTGGAAACAGGGGGGCCCAGTACTTC
TRBV6-5,.,.,TRBJ1-5,CASTNVGEPNQPQHF,TGTGCCAGCACCAACGTCGGGGAACCCAATCAGCCCCAGCATTTT
TRBV5-1,.,TRBD1,TRBJ2-5,CASSLGQQETQYF,TGCGCCAGCAGCCTGGGACAGCAAGAGACCCAGTACTTC
TRBV28,.,TRBD2,TRBJ2-7,CASSSHVAGHSYEQYF,TGTGCCAGCAGTTCGCACGTAGCGGGCCACTCCTACGAGCAGTACTTC
TRBV29-1,.,TRBD2,TRBJ2-1,CSVVSSGSFDEQFF,TGCAGCGTTGTTTCTAGCGGGAGTTTCGATGAGCAGTTCTTC
TRBV25-1,.,.,TRBJ2-4,CASSGVAGAKNIQYF,TGTGCCAGCAGTGGGGTAGCAGGGGCCAAAAACATTCAGTACTTC
TRBV4-1,.,TRBD1,TRBJ2-7,CASSQEDRVGEQYF,TGCGCCAGCAGCCAAGAGGACAGGGTAGGCGAGCAGTACTTC
TRBV5-1,.,TRBD2,TRBJ2-1,CASSWGGAGDSYNEQFF,TGCGCCAGCAGCTGGGGCGGAGCGGGAGACTCCTACAATGAGCAGTTCTTC
TRBV7-3,few,.,TRBJ2-5,CASSLVTGLAGETQYF,TGTGCCAGCAGCTTAGTGACAGGATTAGCGGGAGAGACCCAGTACTTC
TRBV19,.,TRBD1,TRBJ1-1,CASRSVGQGANTEAFF,TGTGCCAGCCGAAGCGTGGGGCAGGGGGCGAACACTGAAGCTTTCTTT